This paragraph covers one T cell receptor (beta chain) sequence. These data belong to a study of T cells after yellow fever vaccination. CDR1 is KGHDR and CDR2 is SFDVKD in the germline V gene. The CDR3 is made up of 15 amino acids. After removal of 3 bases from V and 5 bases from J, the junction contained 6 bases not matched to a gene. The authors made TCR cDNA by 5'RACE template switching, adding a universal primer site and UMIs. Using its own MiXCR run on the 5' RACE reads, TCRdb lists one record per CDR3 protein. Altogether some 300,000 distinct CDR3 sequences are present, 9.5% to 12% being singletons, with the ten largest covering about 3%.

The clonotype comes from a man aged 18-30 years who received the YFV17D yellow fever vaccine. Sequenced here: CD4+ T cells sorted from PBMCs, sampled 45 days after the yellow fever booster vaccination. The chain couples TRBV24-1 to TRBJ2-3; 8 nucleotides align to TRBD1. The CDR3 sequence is CATSDTGQGIDTQYF. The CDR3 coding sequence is TGTGCCACCAGTGATACAGGACAGGGAATAGATACGCAGTATTTT.